This T cell receptor beta chain was recorded in a study of patients and donors after allogeneic stem cell transplantation. The ends were cut back, 0 bases at V and 9 bases at J, with 10 bases in the middle. The germline gives CDR1 SGHRS, CDR2 YFSETQ. CDR3 length: 12 residues. TCRdb processed the RT-PCR reads anew with MiXCR; each CDR3 protein has one entry. The table has 1,000 to 1,500 distinct CDR3 sequences, around two fifths seen once. What was sequenced was blood, either unsorted or a sorted T cell fraction (not recorded which). The chain has TRBV5-1 and TRBJ2-7; D call uncertain. The clonotype comes from a human donor who was either an allogeneic HSCT recipient or a stem cell or donor lymphocyte infusion donor (not recorded which). It is not recorded whose cells these are; they may come from a transplant donor. The CDR3 region has the DNA TGCGCCAGCAGCTTGGAAGGTGCGATGCAGTACTTC. Translated, it gives CASSLEGAMQYF.